The T cell receptor beta chain described here comes from a study of tumor and adjacent non-tumor tissue in lung cancer. Germline CDR1 is MNHNS and CDR2 is SASEGT. V was pared by 6 bases and J by 4 bases, with 3 bases between. CDR3 length: 10 residues. TCRbeta libraries were built with three rounds of nested PCR, modified from ARM-PCR. TCRdb analysed the multiplex PCR reads with MiXCR anew, one entry per CDR3 protein. The sample holds approximately 47,000 distinct CDR3 sequences, around 67% seen once. This clonotype was detected many times. The template was RNA from unsorted bulk tissue. Distant lung tissue was collected more than 3 cm away from the tumor edge.

The V call is TRBV6-1, the J call TRBJ1-2; D is unclear. Sequencing input: distant non-tumor lung tissue. The origin of this receptor is a woman in her 70s with non-small cell lung cancer. CDR3 DNA sequence: TGTGCCAGCAGCAGCTATGGCTACACCTTC. It yields the protein CASSSYGYTF.